This T cell receptor (beta chain) derives from a study of blood T cell repertoires in COVID-19. Background on the study: Whether acute or convalescent, the COVID-19 samples came from the United States, Italy and Spain. PBMCs, B-cell-depleted T cells, or T cells provided the cDNA or gDNA that made up the material.

The CDR3 runs to 16 residues. Trimming took off 5 bases at V and 6 bases at J, with 23 bases between the two ends. In germline, CDR1 is MDHEN, CDR2 SYDVKM. Original analysis: Amplifying reference gene primers gave estimates of nucleated cell counts. Some clones are missing from TCRdb's copy, which holds only in-frame ones; the method was immunoSEQ multiplex PCR. The D gene and trimming were derived from the DNA, and the V and J assignments and clone size from that table. Among around 41,000 clones listed, approximately 90% were seen once. Sequencing used peripheral blood. This chain joins TRBV28 and TRBJ2-7; no definite D call. This TCR was recovered from a human donor in a cohort sampled during active COVID-19. CDR3 in DNA: TGTGCCAGCAGTCCACCTATGGCGGTGGATCTTTCCGAGCAGTACTTC. It specifies CASSPPMAVDLSEQYF.